This T cell receptor (beta chain) stems from a study of T cells in Graves' hyperthyroidism and ophthalmopathy. Whole-study findings and limits: A 13 V-J model separated ophthalmopathy from stable hyperthyroidism.

From germline, CDR1 is WSHSY and CDR2 SAAADI. Trimming left V 5 bases short and J 0 bases short, with 14 bases between. The CDR3 has 15 residues. This clonotype was seen a handful of times. Antigen: not known. Researchers took RNA transcripts and amplified the TCR beta CDR3 regions from them. A set of HTBI primers served as the primers for a first-round RT-PCR of the TCR CDR3. In TCRdb, the multiplex PCR reads were re-called with MiXCR into one record per CDR3 protein. Counted here are around 660,000 distinct CDR3 sequences, over 40% occurring once; the ten biggest clones make up roughly 6.5%. This chain links TRBV10-2 with TRBJ2-7; D possibly corresponds to TRBD1 (5 bases). This receptor was taken from an adult man with Graves' disease, either hyperthyroidism or ophthalmopathy (not recorded which). The material sequenced was peripheral blood or thyroid tissue (not recorded which). In DNA, the CDR3 is TGCGCCAGCAGTCACCAGGGTCCAGCCTCCTACGAGCAGTACTTC. Its translation: CASSHQGPASYEQYF.